The present T cell receptor beta chain was sequenced within a study of tumor-infiltrating lymphocytes in primary liver carcinoma. At the level of the study: Sample counts of productive TCRbeta reads spanned roughly 3.5 to 7.13 million; these counts were similar across tissue types.

This CDR3 contains 14 residues. The germline CDR1 and CDR2 sequences are ENHRY and SYGVKD. Germline DNA was also extracted, and blood RNA was taken from unsorted whole blood. Study-level findings and limits: Top-250-clone fractions were significantly higher in tumors than in blood (p = 0.039).

Synthesis of TCR beta cDNA was carried out from 500 ng total RNA with a constant-region primer. Generation of the TCR beta libraries relied on three nested multiplex PCR rounds using slightly modified ARM-PCR. TRBV1-TRBV30 forward primers paired with a C-beta reverse primer were used in the first two PCR rounds, which ran approximately 10 cycles each. TCRdb itself ran the multiplex PCR reads through MiXCR, one entry per CDR3 protein. The table shows about 300,000 distinct CDR3 sequences, with approximately 60% occurring only once. Remarks on this clonotype: The antigen is undetermined. A single base separates this from a much larger clone, so it may be a read error.

What was sequenced was peripheral blood. This chain connects TRBV10-3 to TRBJ2-5; D not resolved. This TCR derives from a middle-aged man with primary liver carcinoma and hepatitis B virus infection. CDR3 DNA sequence: TGTGCCATCAGTAAGTCTAACAGACAAGAGACCCAGTACTTC. Its translation: CAISKSNRQETQYF.